What follows are 10 T cell receptor beta chains derived from one specimen sequenced in a study of control samples from healthy donors and cancer patients (dated by TCRdb to 2019 to 2021). The library was produced with the immunoSEQ multiplex PCR assay. TCRdb re-hosts the immuneACCESS table, in-frame sequences only. Its copies lack some clones; in the studies checked, an unresolved V gene accounts for under half of them, and the cause for the rest is not known. The sample data list 90,000 to 100,000 clones, and roughly four fifths of these were observed just once. The ten largest clones represent roughly 2% of the sample. The sequenced sample consisted of blood. These receptors all stem from a man in his sixties in good health.

This clone has only a few counts. The genes are TRBV18 and TRBJ2-3; 7 bases are a match to TRBD2. CDR3 size: 16 residues. Germline loops: CDR1 KGHSH, CDR2 LQKENI. V lost 2 bases and J lost 0; bases outside the gene matches: 5. CDR3: CASSPIRDYSTDTQYF. The CDR3 region has the DNA TGTGCCAGCTCACCAATCCGGGACTATAGCACAGATACGCAGTATTTT.

The rearrangement links TRBV4-2 to TRBJ1-1; 7 bases line up with TRBD1. Losses at the gene ends were 1 base for V and 8 bases for J; bases not matched to a gene: 4. CDR3 size: 13 residues. CDR1 and CDR2 from the germline V gene are LGHNA and YNFKEQ. CDR3 coding DNA: TGTGCCAGCAGCCAAGGGGGGACAGTAGAAGCTTTCTTT. It codes for CASSQGGTVEAFF.

This chain connects TRBV10-3 to TRBJ2-7; 8 nucleotides agree with TRBD1. Germline V gene lookup returns CDR1 ENHRY and CDR2 SYGVKD. After removal of 4 bases from V and 0 bases from J, the junction contained 8 bases not matched to a gene. This CDR3 spans 16 amino acids. The DNA for the CDR3 is TGTGCCATCAGTGGAGAACAGGGGGTAAGCTCCTACGAGCAGTACTTC. Residues: CAISGEQGVSSYEQYF.

V gene TRBV24-1 combines with J gene TRBJ2-1; perhaps D is TRBD1 or TRBD2 (5 bases each). Germline CDR1 is KGHDR and CDR2 is SFDVKD. The CDR3 sequence is 13 residues long. V was shortened by 4 bases and J by 15 bases, with 18 bases between the two germline ends. CDR3 DNA sequence: TGTGCCACCAGTGACCGCCGGGACGGCAAGCGGTTCTTC. This codes for CATSDRRDGKRFF.

The chain has TRBV2 and TRBJ2-5; no firm D call. Germline assignment: CDR1 SNHLY and CDR2 FYNNEI. Trimming took 5 bases from V and 5 from J, leaving 6 bases between them. This CDR3 has 11 residues. CDR3 sequence reads: CASSSLETQYF. The CDR3 DNA sequence: TGTGCCAGCAGTTCCCTGGAGACCCAGTACTTC.

The chain is built from TRBV30 and TRBJ1-3; D is unclear. CDR1 and CDR2 (germline): GTSNPN, SVGIG (reference sequence). The CDR3 has 12 amino acids. V was clipped by 4 bases and J by 7 bases, with 11 bases between them. The CDR3: CAWMLEGNTIYF. DNA of the CDR3: TGTGCCTGGATGTTGGAAGGGAACACCATATATTTT. The entire variable domain, with the rest obtained from reference TRBV30 and TRBJ1-3, is as follows: SQTIHQWPATLVQPVGSPLSLECTVEGTSNPNLYWYRQAAGRGLQLLFYSVGIGQISSEVPQNLSASRPQDRQFILSSKKLLLSDSGFYLCAWMLEGNTIYFGEGSWLTVV.

This clone has a handful of counts. The chain links TRBV29-1 to TRBJ1-1; unclear D gene. V lost 1 base, J lost 8 bases, and 8 bases lay in between. Germline assignment: CDR1 SQVTM and CDR2 ANQGSEA. The CDR3 loop spans 11 amino acids. CDR3 bases: TGCAGCGTTGAAGGGCTGAAAGAAGCTTTCTTT. Protein sequence: CSVEGLKEAFF.

The chain is built from TRBV27 and TRBJ2-6, with D tentatively TRBD2 (6 bases). Germline CDR1 MNHEY, CDR2 SMNVEV (reference sequence). Trimming stripped 7 bases from V and 0 bases from J, with 19 bases between. The CDR3 is 18 residues long. The CDR3 region is CASTVLADDDSGANVLTF. CDR3 nucleotide sequence: TGTGCCAGCACGGTCTTAGCGGATGATGACTCTGGGGCCAACGTCCTGACTTTC.

This chain joins TRBV28 and TRBJ1-1, with TRBD1 as a possible D gene (5 bases). The germline V gene encodes CDR1 MDHEN and CDR2 SYDVKM. The CDR3 totals 16 residues. Trimming left V 2 bases short and J 0 bases short, with 13 bases between. The CDR3 is CASSLPAQALNTEAFF. CDR3 nucleotides: TGTGCCAGCAGTTTACCCGCACAGGCCCTGAACACTGAAGCTTTCTTT.

The gene calls are TRBV19 and TRBJ2-2; 7 positions agree with TRBD2. The ends lost 6 bases at V and 1 base at J; junction bases unmatched: 11. Germline loops: CDR1 LNHDA, CDR2 SQIVND (reference sequence). The CDR3 is made up of 17 amino acids. The DNA of the CDR3 is TGTGCCAGTAGCCCTGGGGGGGGTTCCCTGAACACCGGGGAGCTGTTTTTT. Translating gives CASSPGGGSLNTGELFF.